The 5 T cell receptor beta chains listed next were all sequenced from one sample in a study of T cell changes during pregnancy in multiple sclerosis. Produced via immunoSEQ multiplex PCR; TCRdb's table is partial and in-frame only. The sample holds over 90,000 clones; around nine tenths are singletons and the top ten take over 0.6%. Here the sequenced sample was peripheral blood, taken in the second trimester of pregnancy. The receptors shown here come from a female donor in good health, enrolled as a control in a pregnancy study.

The rearrangement links TRBV18 to TRBJ2-5; perhaps TRBD1 as D (5 bases). V lost 3 bases to trimming and J lost 2 bases, with 13 bases between them. Germline CDR1 reads KGHSH; CDR2 reads LQKENI. CDR3 length: 15 residues. CDR3 region: CASSPTTEPQETQYF. CDR3 nucleotides: TGTGCCAGCTCACCCACGACAGAACCACAAGAGACCCAGTACTTC.

CDR3 in amino acids: CASTLGAGGPQEQFF. Written as DNA, the CDR3 is TGTGCCAGCACCCTCGGGGCGGGAGGGCCGCAGGAGCAGTTCTTC. This rearrangement joins TRBV28 to TRBJ2-1; 9 nucleotides match TRBD2. Unmatched junction bases numbered 14, after V lost 7 bases and J lost 10 bases. Germline CDR1 reads MDHEN; CDR2 reads SYDVKM. This CDR3 contains 15 residues.

The V and J genes are TRBV7-2 and TRBJ2-1, with TRBD1 matching 8 bases. CDR3 length: 15 residues. After removal of 7 bases from V and 1 base from J, the junction contained 6 bases not matched to a gene. Germline CDR1 and CDR2: SGHTA and FQGNSA. This CDR3 reads CASKAGGRSYNEQFF. In DNA form, the CDR3 reads TGTGCCAGCAAAGCAGGGGGCAGGTCCTACAATGAGCAGTTCTTC.

This clone was counted between two and nine times. The chain links TRBV4-3 to TRBJ2-7; 7 bases are a match to TRBD1. Germline V gene data show CDR1 as LGHNA and CDR2 as YSLEER. The CDR3 is 15 residues long. The J segment lost 6 bases and the V segment lost 4 bases, leaving 12 bases of the junction unmatched. The CDR3 DNA follows: TGCGCCAGCAGCCGTTCTCCGACAGGGACGGCCGAGCAGTACTTC. This translates into CASSRSPTGTAEQYF.

This rearrangement joins TRBV11-2 to TRBJ2-1; TRBD1 aligns across 9 bases. The junction had 21 bases not matched to a gene; V was cut back by 5 bases and J by 7 bases. The CDR3 extends over 19 amino acids. Germline V gene lookup returns CDR1 SGHAT and CDR2 FQNNGV. In DNA, the CDR3 is TGTGCCAGCAGCCGTAATCCAGATCTAGACAGGGGGAGAAGGAATGAGCAGTTCTTC. Protein sequence: CASSRNPDLDRGRRNEQFF. The complete variable domain, with remaining parts taken from reference TRBV11-2 and TRBJ2-1, reads EAGVAQSPRYKIIEKRQSVAFWCNPISGHATLYWYQQILGQGPKLLIQFQNNGVVDDSQLPKDRFSAERLKGVDSTLKIQPAKLEDSAVYLCASSRNPDLDRGRRNEQFFGPGTRLTVL.